The entry below gives a single T cell receptor beta chain sequence along with its context. The V gene's germline CDR1 is ENHRY and CDR2 SYGVKD. The CDR3 consists of 12 residues. V shed 9 bases and J 6 bases; nucleotides not matched to a gene: 1. TCRdb's copy holds only in-frame clones and misses some; the assay was immunoSEQ multiplex PCR. Of around 100,000 clones in the sample, under 95% are singletons; the top ten hold approximately 3.9%. The data are from a study of brain T cells in children with intractable seizures. The sample in question was peripheral blood, obtained at surgery. The source is a boy younger than two with hemimegalencephaly and intractable seizures. The chain links TRBV10-3 to TRBJ2-1, with 11 bases matching TRBD1. The CDR3: CAIGTGGNEQFF. CDR3 nucleotides: TGTGCCATTGGGACAGGGGGCAATGAGCAGTTCTTC.